The 8 T cell receptor beta chains below all came from one sample that was sequenced in a study of T-cell reconstitution after alpha-beta-depleted transplantation in children. A library of TCRbeta sequences, prepared with unique molecular identifiers, was generated. TCRdb ran MiXCR on the PCR reads and lists one entry per CDR3 protein. The repertoire includes some 840,000 distinct CDR3 sequences, 16% of them detected once, and roughly 5% sits in the top ten. Source: PBMCs, mostly from graft donor cells, taken 360 days after TCRalphabeta/CD19-depleted stem cell transplant. The receptor source for this set is a male patient between 5 and 17 years old who had a stem cell transplant for acute lymphoblastic leukemia, so the T cells may come from the graft donor.

V is TRBV6-5 and J is TRBJ2-7; TRBD2 aligns across 11 bases. J gave up 2 bases and V 2 bases, and 11 bases lay outside the gene matches. The germline CDR1 and CDR2 sequences are MNHEY and SVGAGI. The CDR3 runs 18 residues. Written as DNA, the CDR3 is TGTGCCAGCAGTTACAAAAGGCTAGCGGGAGGAAGGGCCTACGAGCAGTACTTC. This encodes CASSYKRLAGGRAYEQYF.

The chain carries TRBV9 and TRBJ1-2; 7 bases agree with TRBD1. The CDR3 is 15 amino acids. Germline-derived CDR1 and CDR2 are SGDLS and YYNGEE. V dropped 3 bases and J dropped 5; count of bases not matched to a gene: 10. The CDR3 reads CASSATGTAMYGYTF. The CDR3 region has the DNA TGTGCCAGCAGCGCCACCGGGACAGCGATGTATGGCTACACCTTC.

This clonotype has a count of ten or more. This chain uses TRBV5-1 with TRBJ2-1; D uncertain. Germline V gene lookup returns CDR1 SGHRS and CDR2 YFSETQ. The ends were cut back, 2 bases at V and 6 bases at J, with 15 bases in the middle. This CDR3 has 15 amino acids. The CDR3 sequence: CASSLGLAALNEQFF. CDR3 bases: TGCGCCAGCAGCTTAGGTTTAGCAGCTCTCAATGAGCAGTTCTTC.

This clonotype was observed many times. The rearrangement uses TRBV12-3 or TRBV12-4 and TRBJ2-7; D call uncertain. V was pared by 3 bases and J by 6 bases, with 6 bases between. The CDR3 loop spans 11 amino acids. The CDR3 here is CASSFRSEQYF. The CDR3 DNA sequence: TGTGCCAGCAGTTTTAGGAGCGAGCAGTACTTC.

The sample holds a few counts of this clonotype. The chain is built from TRBV7-2 and TRBJ2-7, with TRBD2 identical over 9 bases. V was pared by 3 bases and J by 7 bases, with 7 bases of the junction left unmatched. This CDR3 comprises 14 residues. Germline loops: CDR1 SGHTA, CDR2 FQGNSA. The CDR3 reads CASSLVAGAGEQYF. The CDR3 DNA follows: TGTGCCAGCAGCTTGGTAGCGGGAGCGGGGGAGCAGTACTTC.

J is TRBJ2-1 and V is TRBV15; TRBD2 matches 7 bases. The V gene's germline CDR1 is LNHNV and CDR2 YYDKDF (reference sequence). Unmatched junction bases numbered 3, after V lost 3 bases and J lost 7 bases. The CDR3 runs 13 residues. The CDR3 DNA reads TGTGCCACCAGCAGGACACTAGCGAATGAGCAGTTCTTC. Translated: CATSRTLANEQFF.

This clonotype has more than one count but fewer than ten. The chain employs TRBV7-9 and TRBJ2-7, with 12 positions matching TRBD2. This CDR3 region has 18 residues. Germline V gene sequence: CDR1 SEHNR, CDR2 FQNEAQ (reference sequence). V trimming: 4 bases; J trimming: 1 base; junction bases outside the gene matches: 11. The CDR3 loop reads CASSSLAGGEVFSYEQYF. CDR3 nucleotide sequence: TGTGCCAGCAGCTCCCTAGCGGGAGGGGAAGTCTTTTCCTACGAGCAGTACTTC. Using reference TRBV7-9 and TRBJ2-7 for the parts outside the CDR3, the full variable domain is DTGVSQNPRHKITKRGQNVTFRCDPISEHNRLYWYRQTLGQGPEFLTYFQNEAQLEKSRLLSDRFSAERPKGSFSTLEIQRTEQGDSAMYLCASSSLAGGEVFSYEQYFGPGTRLTVT.

This clonotype was picked up many times. This sequence joins TRBV4-1 and TRBJ2-1, with 8 bases lining up with TRBD2. This CDR3 has 16 amino acids. J gave up 0 bases and V 1 base, and 2 bases lay outside the gene matches. CDR1 MGHRA and CDR2 YSYEKL come from the germline V gene. The CDR3 is CASSQVLAGSYNEQFF. CDR3 in DNA: TGCGCCAGCAGCCAAGTTCTAGCGGGCTCCTACAATGAGCAGTTCTTC.